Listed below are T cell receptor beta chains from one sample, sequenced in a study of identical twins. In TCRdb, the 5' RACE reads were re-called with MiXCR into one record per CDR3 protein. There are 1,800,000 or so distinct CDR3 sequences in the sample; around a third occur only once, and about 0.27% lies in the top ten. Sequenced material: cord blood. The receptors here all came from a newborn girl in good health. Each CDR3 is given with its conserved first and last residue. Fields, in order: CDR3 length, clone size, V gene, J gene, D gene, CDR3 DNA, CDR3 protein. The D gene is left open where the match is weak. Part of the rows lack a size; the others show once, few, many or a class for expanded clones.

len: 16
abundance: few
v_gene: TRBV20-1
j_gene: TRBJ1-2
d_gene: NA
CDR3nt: TGCAGTGCTACCACCACGATCAGGGGCCCCAACTATGGCTACACCTTC
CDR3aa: CSATTTIRGPNYGYTF

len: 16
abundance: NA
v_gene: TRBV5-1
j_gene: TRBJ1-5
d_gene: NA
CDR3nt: TGCGCCAGCAGCCTCCTAGGGCCAGCTTTCAATCAGCCCCAGCATTTT
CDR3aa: CASSLLGPAFNQPQHF

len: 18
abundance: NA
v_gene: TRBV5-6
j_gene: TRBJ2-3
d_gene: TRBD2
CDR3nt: TGTGCCAGCAGCGTGGGCGAGCGGGGGACCATTACCACAGATACGCAGTATTTT
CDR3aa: CASSVGERGTITTDTQYF

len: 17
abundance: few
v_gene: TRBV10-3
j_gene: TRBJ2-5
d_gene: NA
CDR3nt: TGTGCCATCGGAAACCGGGACGGCATTCCCCTCCCCAATGAGCAGTACTTC
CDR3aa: CAIGNRDGIPLPNEQYF

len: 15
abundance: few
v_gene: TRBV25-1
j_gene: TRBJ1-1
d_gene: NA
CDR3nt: TGTGCCAGCAGTGAATCTCACGGCTTGAACACTGAAGCTTTCTTT
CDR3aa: CASSESHGLNTEAFF

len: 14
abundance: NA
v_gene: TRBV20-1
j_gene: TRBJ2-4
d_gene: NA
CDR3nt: TGCAGTGCTAGAGAGGCCGGGTCAAGGGACATTCAGTACTTC
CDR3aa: CSAREAGSRDIQYF

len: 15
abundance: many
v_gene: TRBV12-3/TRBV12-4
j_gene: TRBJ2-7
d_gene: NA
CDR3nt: TGTGCCAGCAGTTTAGACCGGGGGCCTCCCTACGAGCAGTACTTC
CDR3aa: CASSLDRGPPYEQYF

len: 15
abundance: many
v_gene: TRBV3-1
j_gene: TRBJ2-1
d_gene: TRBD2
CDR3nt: TGTGCCAGCAGCCAAGGTAGCGGGGCCTACAATGAGCAGTTCTTC
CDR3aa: CASSQGSGAYNEQFF

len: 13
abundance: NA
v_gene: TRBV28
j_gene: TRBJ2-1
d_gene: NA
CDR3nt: TGTGCCAGCAGTTTAACCCTCCCACAGACCCAGTTCTTC
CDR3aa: CASSLTLPQTQFF

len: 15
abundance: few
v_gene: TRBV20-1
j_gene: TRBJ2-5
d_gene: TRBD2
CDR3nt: TGCAGTGCTAGAGTGCCGGCTAGCGGCCAAGAGACCCAGTACTTC
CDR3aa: CSARVPASGQETQYF

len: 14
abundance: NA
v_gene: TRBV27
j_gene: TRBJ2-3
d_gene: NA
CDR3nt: TGTGCCAGCAGTCCAACAGAGCTCACAGATACGCAGTATTTT
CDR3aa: CASSPTELTDTQYF

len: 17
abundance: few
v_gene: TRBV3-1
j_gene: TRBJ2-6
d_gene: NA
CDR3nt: TGTGCCAGCAGCCCAAGAGACAGCTTCTCTGGGGCCAACGTCCTGACTTTC
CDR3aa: CASSPRDSFSGANVLTF

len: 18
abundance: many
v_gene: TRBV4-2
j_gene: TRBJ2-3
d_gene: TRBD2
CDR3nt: TGTGCCAGCAGCCAAGGTTTCAGGACTAGCGGGGGGTCAGATACGCAGTATTTT
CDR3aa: CASSQGFRTSGGSDTQYF

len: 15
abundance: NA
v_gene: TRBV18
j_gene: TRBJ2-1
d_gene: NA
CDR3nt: TGTGCCAGCTCACCCCGCATCAGCTCCTACAATGAGCAGTTCTTC
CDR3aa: CASSPRISSYNEQFF

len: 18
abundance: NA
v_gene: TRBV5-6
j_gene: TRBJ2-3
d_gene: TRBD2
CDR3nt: TGTGCCAGCAGCCCTGGGACTAGCGGGAGACCCAGCACAGATACGCAGTATTTT
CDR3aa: CASSPGTSGRPSTDTQYF

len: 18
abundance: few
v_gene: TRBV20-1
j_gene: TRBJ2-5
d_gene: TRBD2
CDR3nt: TGCAGTGCTAGAGATCTTGGACTAGCGGGAGTAAACCAAGAGACCCAGTACTTC
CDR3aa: CSARDLGLAGVNQETQYF

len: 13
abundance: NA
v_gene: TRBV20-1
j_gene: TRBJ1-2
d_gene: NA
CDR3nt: TGCAGTGCTTTTTTACAGGGATACTATGGCTACACCTTC
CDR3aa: CSAFLQGYYGYTF